Each of the 29 T cell receptor beta chains below was sequenced from the same sample in a study of T cells in Graves' hyperthyroidism and ophthalmopathy. Amplification yielded TCR beta CDR3 regions, with RNA transcripts as the source. A first-round RT-PCR of the TCR CDR3 used the HTBI primer set. From the multiplex PCR reads, TCRdb called clonotypes with MiXCR, one entry per CDR3 protein. The sample has approximately 400,000 distinct CDR3 sequences; less than 15% are singletons. The sample comprised blood. All receptors derive from a man aged 30 to 39 with Graves' hyperthyroidism that later progressed to Graves' ophthalmopathy.

This clonotype was detected ten times or more. CDR3 nucleotide sequence: TGTGCCTGGAGCAGGGACCGGGGGTATACTGAAGCTTTCTTT. Translation gives CAWSRDRGYTEAFF. J is TRBJ1-1 and V is TRBV30, with D tentatively TRBD1 (5 bases). The V end was cut by 3 bases, the J end by 5 bases, with 16 bases between. This CDR3 spans 14 amino acids. CDR1 is GTSNPN and CDR2 is SVGIG in the germline V gene (reference sequence).

This clonotype was detected ten times or more. The chain uses TRBV5-1 and TRBJ2-7; no definite D call. The CDR3 length is 12 residues. V lost 3 bases, J lost 3 bases, and 7 bases lay in between. CDR1 is SGHRS, CDR2 YFSETQ, per germline. The chain's CDR3 is CASSSDGYEQYF. CDR3 nucleotides: TGCGCCAGCAGCTCGGACGGCTACGAGCAGTACTTC.

There are many counts of this clonotype. The V call is TRBV2, the J call TRBJ2-5; 7 bases agree with TRBD2. CDR3 length: 13 residues. Germline lookup yields CDR1 SNHLY and CDR2 FYNNEI. After removal of 6 bases from V and 5 bases from J, the junction contained 6 bases not matched to a gene. CDR3 sequence reads: CASRQTSRETQYF. The CDR3 DNA reads TGTGCCAGCAGGCAGACTAGCAGGGAGACCCAGTACTTC.

This clonotype appeared a few times. The chain joins TRBV5-1 to TRBJ2-7, with a tentative D call TRBD2 (7 bases). Trimming took 4 bases from V and 3 from J, leaving 14 bases between them. Germline V gives CDR1 SGHRS, CDR2 YFSETQ. The CDR3 has 14 amino acids. The CDR3 sequence is CASSPGGSIYEQYF. The CDR3 nucleotides read TGCGCCAGCAGCCCGGGGGGCTCCATCTACGAGCAGTACTTC.

This clonotype was observed a handful of times. The V gene is TRBV15, the J gene TRBJ2-5; unclear D gene. V gave up 3 bases and J gave up 5 bases, with 16 bases separating them. The CDR3 spans 15 residues. CDR1 is LNHNV and CDR2 is YYDKDF in the germline V gene (reference sequence). The CDR3 DNA sequence: TGTGCCACCAGCAGCACACTTAGGGTGGAGGAGACCCAGTACTTC. Translation: CATSSTLRVEETQYF.

Ten or more counts support this clonotype. The rearrangement uses TRBV3-1 and TRBJ2-5; weak D call: TRBD2 (6 bases). With 2 bases removed from V and 0 bases from J, the gap between germline ends came to 10 bases. Germline V lookup: CDR1 LGHDT, CDR2 YNNKEL (reference sequence). The CDR3 is made up of 15 amino acids. CDR3 coding DNA: TGTGCCAGCAGCCAACCCGGACTAAACCAAGAGACCCAGTACTTC. It is translated as CASSQPGLNQETQYF.

This clonotype was counted at least ten times. The rearrangement links TRBV7-8 to TRBJ1-4; D call uncertain. This CDR3 comprises 16 residues. Germline-derived CDR1 and CDR2 are SGHVS and FQNEAQ. V lost 1 base, J lost 0 bases, and 9 bases lay in between. CDR3 in amino acids: CASSLGRTATNEKLFF. The CDR3, as DNA: TGTGCCAGCAGCTTAGGGCGCACTGCAACTAATGAAAAACTGTTTTTT.

V usage is TRBV2 and J usage is TRBJ2-5; 8 bases align to TRBD1. This CDR3 spans 13 amino acids. Germline trimming cut 5 bases from V and 5 bases from J; bases unmatched to any gene: 4. Germline V gene lookup returns CDR1 SNHLY and CDR2 FYNNEI. The CDR3 region is CASSSDRDETQYF. As DNA, the CDR3 is TGTGCCAGCAGTTCGGACAGGGATGAGACCCAGTACTTC.

This clonotype was observed a few times. This sequence joins TRBV13 and TRBJ1-3; 7 positions agree with TRBD1. Germline CDR1 is PRHDT and CDR2 is FYEKMQ (reference sequence). V lost 5 bases, J lost 0 bases, and 7 bases stayed unmatched. The CDR3 is 16 amino acids. CDR3 sequence: CASSRGTESSGNTIYF. The DNA for the CDR3 is TGTGCCAGCAGCCGAGGGACAGAGAGCTCTGGAAACACCATATATTTT.

In this sample, this clonotype turned up many times. The DNA of the CDR3 is TGTGCCAGCAGCCCGTCGATCGGGGGGCCCCATCAGCCCCAGCATTTT. Translating gives CASSPSIGGPHQPQHF. This chain connects TRBV7-9 to TRBJ1-5, with D possibly being TRBD1 (6 bases). The CDR3 runs 16 residues. Trimming pared 5 bases from V and 5 bases from J, leaving 19 bases between. Germline values: CDR1 SEHNR, CDR2 FQNEAQ (reference sequence). The variable domain in full, completed from reference TRBV7-9 and TRBJ1-5, reads DTGVSQNPRHKITKRGQNVTFRCDPISEHNRLYWYRQTLGQGPEFLTYFQNEAQLEKSRLLSDRFSAERPKGSFSTLEIQRTEQGDSAMYLCASSPSIGGPHQPQHFGDGTRLSIL.

This clonotype appeared a few times. The chain couples TRBV19 to TRBJ2-1; 7 bases are shared with TRBD1. This CDR3 spans 14 amino acids. Germline V gene lookup returns CDR1 LNHDA and CDR2 SQIVND (reference sequence). The V segment lost 5 bases and the J segment 5 bases; nucleotides outside the gene matches: 6. This CDR3 is CASSVYRGHNEQFF. As DNA, the CDR3 is TGTGCCAGTAGTGTTTACAGGGGTCACAATGAGCAGTTCTTC. The complete variable domain, with remaining parts taken from reference TRBV19 and TRBJ2-1, reads DGGITQSPKYLFRKEGQNVTLSCEQNLNHDAMYWYRQDPGQGLRLIYYSQIVNDFQKGDIAEGYSVSREKKESFPLTVTSAQKNPTAFYLCASSVYRGHNEQFFGPGTRLTVL.

This clonotype was recorded at least ten times. V usage is TRBV2 and J usage is TRBJ1-6, with a weak D call TRBD1 (5 bases). The CDR3 runs to 16 residues. CDR1 and CDR2 from the germline V gene are SNHLY and FYNNEI. The germline V and J ends were trimmed by 1 base and 1 base, with 8 bases remaining between them. The DNA of the CDR3 is TGTGCCAGCAGTGAAGGGGGGGGGTCCTATAATTCACCCCTCCACTTT. Translated: CASSEGGGSYNSPLHF. The whole variable domain, filled in from reference TRBV2 and TRBJ1-6, reads EPEVTQTPSHQVTQMGQEVILRCVPISNHLYFYWYRQILGQKVEFLVSFYNNEISEKSEIFDDQFSVERPDGSNFTLKIRSTKLEDSAMYFCASSEGGGSYNSPLHFGNGTRLTVT.

Regarding this clonotype: A much larger clone differs from this one at a single base, so this may be a read error. V gene TRBV6-2 or TRBV6-3 combines with J gene TRBJ2-1; D not resolved. This CDR3 comprises 14 residues. Germline V gives CDR1 MNHEY, CDR2 SVGEGT. The CDR3 loop is CAGSYEDTDNEQFF. Written as DNA, the CDR3 is TGTGCCGGCAGTTATGAAGACACCGACAATGAGCAGTTCTTC.

This clonotype appeared a few times. The V call is TRBV30, the J call TRBJ2-2; D is perhaps TRBD1 (5 bases). This CDR3 region has 15 residues. V was shortened by 2 bases and J by 0 bases, with 10 bases between the two germline ends. The V gene's germline CDR1 is GTSNPN and CDR2 SVGIG (reference sequence). The CDR3 reads CAWSKGKSNTGELFF. The CDR3 DNA sequence: TGTGCCTGGAGTAAGGGGAAATCGAACACCGGGGAGCTGTTTTTT.

This clonotype has a handful of counts. This CDR3 is CSVEEGARGATTEAFF. The CDR3 coding sequence is TGCAGCGTTGAAGAGGGGGCCAGGGGCGCGACCACTGAAGCTTTCTTT. The chain recombines TRBV29-1 with TRBJ1-1; D is possibly TRBD1 (6 bases). Trimming stripped 0 bases from V and 4 bases from J, with 18 bases between. The length of the CDR3 is 16 residues. Germline V lookup: CDR1 SQVTM, CDR2 ANQGSEA.

This clonotype has ten or more counts. The rearrangement joins TRBV5-1 to TRBJ2-7; D is tentatively TRBD1 or TRBD2 (5 bases each). Looked up from germline, CDR1 is SGHRS and CDR2 is YFSETQ. CDR3 length equals 14 residues. Trimming took off 3 bases at V and 1 base at J, with 11 bases between the two ends. The CDR3 sequence: CASSSGRISYEQYF. CDR3 sequence (DNA): TGCGCCAGCAGCTCGGGACGGATTTCCTACGAGCAGTACTTC.

This clonotype has just a few counts. The V and J genes are TRBV2 and TRBJ2-7; the match to TRBD2 covers 8 bases. The CDR3 has 13 amino acids. V was clipped by 10 bases and J by 9 bases; unmatched bases: 14. Germline-derived CDR1 and CDR2 are SNHLY and FYNNEI. CDR3 in amino acids: CANGGTRDIGQYF. The CDR3 nucleotides are TGTGCCAACGGCGGGACTAGAGATATCGGGCAGTACTTC.

This clonotype has ten or more counts. The chain combines TRBV28 with TRBJ1-1; D uncertain. Germline-derived CDR1 and CDR2 are MDHEN and SYDVKM. The CDR3 covers 14 residues. V lost 1 base, J lost 8 bases, and 14 bases lay in between. The DNA for the CDR3 is TGTGCCAGCAGTTTATCGGGGAAGTGGTCCGAAGCTTTCTTT. Residues: CASSLSGKWSEAFF.

This clonotype was seen many times. J is TRBJ2-7 and V is TRBV5-6; D gene ambiguous. The germline V and J ends were trimmed by 0 bases and 3 bases, with 7 bases remaining between them. CDR3 length: 13 amino acids. CDR1 is SGHDT, CDR2 YYEEEE, per germline. The CDR3 region is CASSLGMDYEQYF. In DNA, the CDR3 is TGTGCCAGCAGCTTGGGAATGGACTACGAGCAGTACTTC.

This clonotype was recorded at least ten times. V gene TRBV2 combines with J gene TRBJ2-1; unclear D gene. V dropped 3 bases and J dropped 0 bases, with 9 bases sitting between them. The CDR3 consists of 15 residues. CDR1 is SNHLY and CDR2 is FYNNEI in the germline V gene. CDR3 bases: TGTGCCAGCAGTGAGGTTCAGAGCTCCTACAATGAGCAGTTCTTC. It specifies CASSEVQSSYNEQFF.

The rearrangement joins TRBV18 to TRBJ2-2, with a weak D call TRBD2 (5 bases). V was shortened by 4 bases and J by 6 bases, with 15 bases between the two germline ends. The CDR3 extends over 15 amino acids. Looked up from germline, CDR1 is KGHSH and CDR2 is LQKENI. DNA for the CDR3: TGTGCCAGCTCACGTTCTTCAATCGGGGCCGGGGAGCTGTTTTTT. Its translation is CASSRSSIGAGELFF. The entire variable domain, with the rest obtained from reference TRBV18 and TRBJ2-2, is as follows: NAGVMQNPRHLVRRRGQEARLRCSPMKGHSHVYWYRQLPEEGLKFMVYLQKENIIDESGMPKERFSAEFPKEGPSILRIQQVVRGDSAAYFCASSRSSIGAGELFFGEGSRLTVL.

This clonotype appeared many times. The chain has TRBV2 and TRBJ1-5, with D uncertain. The germline CDR1 and CDR2 sequences are SNHLY and FYNNEI. The V end lost 6 bases, the J end lost 0 bases, and 9 bases lay between the germline ends. The CDR3 contains 14 residues. CDR3 sequence: CASSVEYSNQPQHF. The CDR3 DNA follows: TGTGCCAGCAGCGTGGAATATAGCAATCAGCCCCAGCATTTT.

This clonotype was seen only a few times. A single base separates this from a much larger clone, so it may be a read error. CDR3 loop: CASGKLDGYGYTF. In nucleotides, the CDR3 is TGCGCCAGCGGCAAGTTGGACGGCTATGGCTACACCTTC. The gene calls are TRBV5-1 and TRBJ1-2; D gene unclear. The CDR3 is 13 amino acids. Trimming removed 7 bases from V and 4 bases from J, with 14 bases in between. Germline loops: CDR1 SGHRS, CDR2 YFSETQ.

The CDR3 here is CSATGGGYTF. As DNA, the CDR3 is TGCAGCGCGACCGGGGGAGGCTACACCTTC. V and J are TRBV29-1 and TRBJ1-2, with D possibly TRBD1 on 5 matching bases. CDR1 is SQVTM and CDR2 is ANQGSEA in the germline V gene. The CDR3 runs 10 residues. The V gene lost 7 bases and the J gene lost 8 bases, with 11 bases spanning the gap. The full variable domain, its missing parts supplied by reference TRBV29-1 and TRBJ1-2, is SAVISQKPSRDICQRGTSLTIQCQVDSQVTMMFWYRQQPGQSLTLIATANQGSEATYESGFVIDKFPISRPNLTFSTLTVSNMSPEDSSIYLCSATGGGYTFGSGTRLTVV.

The genes are TRBV4-1 and TRBJ2-7; 12 bases line up with TRBD1. CDR3 length equals 15 residues. Losses at the gene ends were 2 bases for V and 8 bases for J; bases not matched to a gene: 7. Per the germline V gene, CDR1 is MGHRA and CDR2 is YSYEKL. The CDR3 DNA is TGCGCCAGCAGCCAAAAGGGACAGGGGGCTTTCCAGCAGTACTTC. Translating gives CASSQKGQGAFQQYF.

On this clonotype: A much larger clone lies one base from this, so it may be a read error. V and J are TRBV7-9 and TRBJ2-3; tentatively, D is TRBD2 (6 bases). The CDR3 spans 17 residues. Germline loops: CDR1 SEHNR, CDR2 FQNEAQ (reference sequence). The CDR3 reads CVSSGWTTRGFADTQYF. Written as DNA, the CDR3 is TGTGTCAGCAGCGGCTGGACGACTAGGGGTTTCGCAGATACGCAGTATTTT.

This clonotype was seen repeatedly, ten times or more. V gene TRBV6-1 combines with J gene TRBJ1-5; no definite D call. Germline assignment: CDR1 MNHNS and CDR2 SASEGT. V dropped 1 base and J dropped 5 bases, with 9 bases sitting between them. The CDR3 totals 14 residues. The CDR3 region is CASSEGPGDQPQHF. The CDR3 coding sequence is TGTGCCAGCAGTGAAGGGCCCGGAGATCAGCCCCAGCATTTT.

Details on this clonotype: A single base separates this from a much larger clone, so it may be a read error. The rearrangement uses TRBV28 and TRBJ2-1; tentatively, D is TRBD2 (6 bases). Trimming took 4 bases from V and 11 from J, leaving 18 bases between them. This CDR3 contains 14 residues. Germline V CDR1 and CDR2: MDHEN, SYDVKM. The CDR3 reads CASSSAGRWDKQFF. DNA for the CDR3: TGTGCCAGCAGTTCCGCGGGGAGGTGGGATAAGCAGTTCTTC.

This clonotype was counted a few times. The rearrangement joins TRBV12-5 to TRBJ2-1; 8 bases match TRBD2. Germline assignment: CDR1 LGHNT and CDR2 FRNRAP. V trimming: 10 bases; J trimming: 7 bases; junction bases outside the gene matches: 9. The CDR3 covers 13 residues. The CDR3, as DNA: TGTGCTATCCAACCGGGGGGGCTGAATGAGCAGTTCTTC. Translation: CAIQPGGLNEQFF.